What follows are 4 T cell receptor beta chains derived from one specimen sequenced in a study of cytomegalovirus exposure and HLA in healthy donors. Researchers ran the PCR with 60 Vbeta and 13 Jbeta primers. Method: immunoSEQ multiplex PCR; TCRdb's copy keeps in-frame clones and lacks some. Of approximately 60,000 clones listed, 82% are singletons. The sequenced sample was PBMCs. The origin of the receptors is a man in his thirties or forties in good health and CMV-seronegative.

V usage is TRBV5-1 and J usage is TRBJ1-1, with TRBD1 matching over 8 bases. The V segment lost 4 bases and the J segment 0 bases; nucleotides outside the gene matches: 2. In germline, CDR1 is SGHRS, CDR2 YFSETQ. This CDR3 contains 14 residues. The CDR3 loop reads CASSLGQVNTEAFF. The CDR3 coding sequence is TGCGCCAGCAGCCTGGGACAGGTGAACACTGAAGCTTTCTTT.

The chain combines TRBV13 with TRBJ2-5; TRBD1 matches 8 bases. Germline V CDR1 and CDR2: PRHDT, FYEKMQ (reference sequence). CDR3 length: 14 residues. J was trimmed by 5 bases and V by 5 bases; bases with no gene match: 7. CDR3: CASSPYRGEETQYF. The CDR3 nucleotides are TGTGCCAGCAGCCCCTACAGGGGGGAGGAGACCCAGTACTTC.

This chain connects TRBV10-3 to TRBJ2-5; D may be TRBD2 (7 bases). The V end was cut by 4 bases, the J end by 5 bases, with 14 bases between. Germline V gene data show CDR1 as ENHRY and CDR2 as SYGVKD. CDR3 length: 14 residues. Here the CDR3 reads CAISGGGSGETQYF. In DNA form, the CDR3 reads TGTGCCATCAGTGGGGGGGGCTCGGGCGAGACCCAGTACTTC.

CDR3 sequence reads: CASRPTDSSYEQYF. The CDR3 DNA reads as TGTGCCAGCAGGCCAACCGACAGTTCCTACGAGCAGTACTTC. This chain links TRBV11-3 with TRBJ2-7; D might be TRBD1 (5 bases). The CDR3 runs to 14 residues. CDR1 and CDR2 (germline): SGHNT, YENEEA. V lost 6 bases to trimming and J lost 1 base, with 13 bases between them.